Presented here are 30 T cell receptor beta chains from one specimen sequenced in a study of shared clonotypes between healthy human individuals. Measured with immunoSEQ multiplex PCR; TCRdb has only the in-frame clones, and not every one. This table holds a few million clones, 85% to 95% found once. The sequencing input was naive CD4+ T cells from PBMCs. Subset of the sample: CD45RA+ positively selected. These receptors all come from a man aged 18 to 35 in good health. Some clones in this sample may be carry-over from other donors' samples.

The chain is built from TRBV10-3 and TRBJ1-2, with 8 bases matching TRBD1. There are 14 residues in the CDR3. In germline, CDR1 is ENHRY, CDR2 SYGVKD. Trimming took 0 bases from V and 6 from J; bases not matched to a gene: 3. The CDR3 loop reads CAISESTGEDGYTF. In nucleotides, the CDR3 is TGTGCCATCAGTGAGTCGACAGGGGAGGATGGCTACACCTTC.

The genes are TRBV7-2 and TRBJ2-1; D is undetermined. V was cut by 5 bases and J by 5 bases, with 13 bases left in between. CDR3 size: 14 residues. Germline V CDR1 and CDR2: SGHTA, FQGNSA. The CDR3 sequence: CASSPLNRDNEQFF. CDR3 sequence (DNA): TGTGCCAGCAGCCCCCTTAACCGGGACAATGAGCAGTTCTTC. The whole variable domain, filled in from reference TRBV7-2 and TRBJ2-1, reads GAGVSQSPSNKVTEKGKDVELRCDPISGHTALYWYRQSLGQGLEFLIYFQGNSAPDKSGLPSDRFSAERTGGSVSTLTIQRTQQEDSAVYLCASSPLNRDNEQFFGPGTRLTVL.

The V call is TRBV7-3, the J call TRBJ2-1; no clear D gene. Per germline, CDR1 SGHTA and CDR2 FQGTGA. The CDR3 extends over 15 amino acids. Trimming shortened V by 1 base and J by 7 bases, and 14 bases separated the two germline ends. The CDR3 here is CASSLNVSPKNEQFF. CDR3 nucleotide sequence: TGTGCCAGCAGCTTAAATGTATCCCCCAAGAATGAGCAGTTCTTC.

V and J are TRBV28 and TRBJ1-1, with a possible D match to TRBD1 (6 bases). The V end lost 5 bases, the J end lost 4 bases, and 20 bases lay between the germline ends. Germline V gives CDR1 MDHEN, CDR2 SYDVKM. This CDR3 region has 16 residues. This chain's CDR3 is CASSTLGGLRGTEAFF. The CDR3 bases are TGTGCCAGCAGTACCCTCGGGGGGCTGCGGGGCACTGAAGCTTTCTTT.

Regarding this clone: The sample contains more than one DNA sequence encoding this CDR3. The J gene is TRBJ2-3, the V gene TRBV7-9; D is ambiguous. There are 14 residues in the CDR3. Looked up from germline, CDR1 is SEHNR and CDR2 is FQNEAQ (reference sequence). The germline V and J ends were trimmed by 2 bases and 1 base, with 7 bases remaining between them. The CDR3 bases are TGTGCCAGCAGCTTATCGCAGGGCACAGATACGCAGTATTTT. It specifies CASSLSQGTDTQYF. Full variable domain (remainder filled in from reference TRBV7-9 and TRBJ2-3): DTGVSQNPRHKITKRGQNVTFRCDPISEHNRLYWYRQTLGQGPEFLTYFQNEAQLEKSRLLSDRFSAERPKGSFSTLEIQRTEQGDSAMYLCASSLSQGTDTQYFGPGTRLTVL.

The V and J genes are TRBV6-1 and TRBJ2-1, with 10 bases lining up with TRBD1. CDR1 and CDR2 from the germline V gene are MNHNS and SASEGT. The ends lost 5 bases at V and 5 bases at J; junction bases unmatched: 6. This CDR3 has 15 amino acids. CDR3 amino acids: CASSSRDRGNNEQFF. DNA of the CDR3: TGTGCCAGCAGTTCCCGGGACAGGGGAAACAATGAGCAGTTCTTC.

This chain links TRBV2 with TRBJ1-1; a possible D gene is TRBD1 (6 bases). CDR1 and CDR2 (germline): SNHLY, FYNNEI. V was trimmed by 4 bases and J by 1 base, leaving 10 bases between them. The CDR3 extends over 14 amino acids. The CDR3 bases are TGTGCCAGCAGTGCCGGGGGCCCGAACACTGAAGCTTTCTTT. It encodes CASSAGGPNTEAFF. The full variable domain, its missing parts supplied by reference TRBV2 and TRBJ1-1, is EPEVTQTPSHQVTQMGQEVILRCVPISNHLYFYWYRQILGQKVEFLVSFYNNEISEKSEIFDDQFSVERPDGSNFTLKIRSTKLEDSAMYFCASSAGGPNTEAFFGQGTRLTVV.

The CDR3 region is CASSSDGGDTQYF. CDR3 nucleotide sequence: TGTGCCAGCAGCTCCGACGGGGGGGATACGCAGTATTTT. J is TRBJ2-3 and V is TRBV7-2; 7 bases are shared with TRBD2. Germline V lookup: CDR1 SGHTA, CDR2 FQGNSA. With 4 bases clipped from V and 6 bases from J, the junction kept 4 bases outside the gene matches. The CDR3 spans 13 residues.

The CDR3 DNA is TGTGCCAGCCAGGGGGCCTATGGCTACACCTTC. Protein product: CASQGAYGYTF. The gene calls are TRBV28 and TRBJ1-2; 8 nucleotides match TRBD1. CDR3 size: 11 residues. The V gene end was trimmed by 8 bases and the J gene end by 4 bases; junction bases not matched to a gene: 0. Germline V gene sequence: CDR1 MDHEN, CDR2 SYDVKM.

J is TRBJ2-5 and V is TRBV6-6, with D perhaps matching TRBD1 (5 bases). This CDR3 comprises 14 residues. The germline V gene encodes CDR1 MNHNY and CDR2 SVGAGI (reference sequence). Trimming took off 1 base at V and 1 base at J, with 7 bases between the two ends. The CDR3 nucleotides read TGTGCCAGCAGTTACTTTGGGGCCCAAGAGACCCAGTACTTC. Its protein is CASSYFGAQETQYF.

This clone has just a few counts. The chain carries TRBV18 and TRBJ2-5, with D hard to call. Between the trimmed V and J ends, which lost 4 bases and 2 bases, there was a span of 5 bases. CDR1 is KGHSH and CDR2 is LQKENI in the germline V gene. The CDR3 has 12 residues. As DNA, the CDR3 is TGTGCCAGCTCACGTGGACAAGAGACCCAGTACTTC. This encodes CASSRGQETQYF.

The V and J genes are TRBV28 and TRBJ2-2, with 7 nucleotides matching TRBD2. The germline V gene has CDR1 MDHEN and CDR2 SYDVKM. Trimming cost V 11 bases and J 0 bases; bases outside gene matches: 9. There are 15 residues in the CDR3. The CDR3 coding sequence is TGTGCCTTGGGGGAGGGTAGCGCGAACACCGGGGAGCTGTTTTTT. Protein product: CALGEGSANTGELFF.

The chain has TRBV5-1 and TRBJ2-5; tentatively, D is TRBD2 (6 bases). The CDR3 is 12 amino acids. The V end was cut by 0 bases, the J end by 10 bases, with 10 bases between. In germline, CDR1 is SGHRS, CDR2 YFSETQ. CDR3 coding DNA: TGCGCCAGCAGCTTGGCGGGGGATATCCAGTACTTC. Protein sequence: CASSLAGDIQYF.

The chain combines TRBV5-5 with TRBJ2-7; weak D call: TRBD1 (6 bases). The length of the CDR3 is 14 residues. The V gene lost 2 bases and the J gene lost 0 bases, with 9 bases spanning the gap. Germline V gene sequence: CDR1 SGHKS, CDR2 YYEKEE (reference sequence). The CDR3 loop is CASSFRDNSYEQYF. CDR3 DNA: TGTGCCAGCAGCTTCCGGGACAACTCCTACGAGCAGTACTTC. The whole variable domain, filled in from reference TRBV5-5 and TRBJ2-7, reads DAGVTQSPTHLIKTRGQQVTLRCSPISGHKSVSWYQQVLGQGPQFIFQYYEKEERGRGNFPDRFSARQFPNYSSELNVNALLLGDSALYLCASSFRDNSYEQYFGPGTRLTVT.

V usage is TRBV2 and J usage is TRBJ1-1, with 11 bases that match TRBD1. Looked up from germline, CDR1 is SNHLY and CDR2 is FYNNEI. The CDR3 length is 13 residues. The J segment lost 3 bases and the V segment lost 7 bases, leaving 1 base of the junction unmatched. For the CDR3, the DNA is TGTGCCAGCAAGGGACAGGGGGACACTGAAGCTTTCTTT. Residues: CASKGQGDTEAFF.

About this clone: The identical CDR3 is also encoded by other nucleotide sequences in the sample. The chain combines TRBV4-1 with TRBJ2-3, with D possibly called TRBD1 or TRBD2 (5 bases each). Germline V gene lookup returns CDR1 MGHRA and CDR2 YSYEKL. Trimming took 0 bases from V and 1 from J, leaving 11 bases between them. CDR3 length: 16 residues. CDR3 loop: CASSQDRGGGTDTQYF. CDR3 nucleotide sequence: TGCGCCAGCAGCCAAGATCGGGGCGGAGGCACAGATACGCAGTATTTT.

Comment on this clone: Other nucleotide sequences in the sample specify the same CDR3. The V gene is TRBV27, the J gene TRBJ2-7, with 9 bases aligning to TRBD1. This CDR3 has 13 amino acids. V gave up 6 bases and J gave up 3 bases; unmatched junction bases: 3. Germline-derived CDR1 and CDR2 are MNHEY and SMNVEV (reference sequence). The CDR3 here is CASSRQGGYEQYF. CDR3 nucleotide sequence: TGTGCCAGCAGCCGACAGGGGGGCTACGAGCAGTACTTC.

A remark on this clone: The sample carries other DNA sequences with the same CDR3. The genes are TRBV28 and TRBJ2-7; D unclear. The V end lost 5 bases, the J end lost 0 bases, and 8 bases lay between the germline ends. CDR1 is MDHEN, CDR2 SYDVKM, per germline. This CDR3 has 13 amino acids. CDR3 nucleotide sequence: TGTGCCAGCAGTCTCTCGAGCTCCTACGAGCAGTACTTC. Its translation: CASSLSSSYEQYF.

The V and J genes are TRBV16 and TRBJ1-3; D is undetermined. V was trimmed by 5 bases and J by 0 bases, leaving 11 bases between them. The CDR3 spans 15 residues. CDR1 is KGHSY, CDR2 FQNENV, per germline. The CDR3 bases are TGTGCCAGCAGCAAGAGCAGGATCTCTGGAAACACCATATATTTT. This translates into CASSKSRISGNTIYF.

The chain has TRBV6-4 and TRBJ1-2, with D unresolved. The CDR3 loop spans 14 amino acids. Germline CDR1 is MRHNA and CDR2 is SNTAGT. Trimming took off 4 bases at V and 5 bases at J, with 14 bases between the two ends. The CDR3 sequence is CASSAPPEGYGYTF. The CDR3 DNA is TGTGCCAGCAGTGCCCCCCCCGAGGGTTATGGCTACACCTTC.

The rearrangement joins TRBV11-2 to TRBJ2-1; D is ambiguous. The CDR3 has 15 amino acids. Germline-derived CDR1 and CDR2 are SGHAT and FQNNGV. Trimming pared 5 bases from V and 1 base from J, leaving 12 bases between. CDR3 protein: CASSPRAHSYNEQFF. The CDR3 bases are TGTGCCAGCAGCCCCCGGGCCCATTCCTACAATGAGCAGTTCTTC. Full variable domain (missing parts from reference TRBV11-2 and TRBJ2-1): EAGVAQSPRYKIIEKRQSVAFWCNPISGHATLYWYQQILGQGPKLLIQFQNNGVVDDSQLPKDRFSAERLKGVDSTLKIQPAKLEDSAVYLCASSPRAHSYNEQFFGPGTRLTVL.

The CDR3 DNA reads TGTGCCAGCAGTTTATTGACAACTCCTGGAAACACCATATATTTT. Its protein is CASSLLTTPGNTIYF. This chain connects TRBV28 to TRBJ1-3; D uncertain. CDR1 and CDR2 from the germline V gene are MDHEN and SYDVKM. The CDR3 covers 15 residues. V was shortened by 1 base and J by 2 bases, with 9 bases between the two germline ends.

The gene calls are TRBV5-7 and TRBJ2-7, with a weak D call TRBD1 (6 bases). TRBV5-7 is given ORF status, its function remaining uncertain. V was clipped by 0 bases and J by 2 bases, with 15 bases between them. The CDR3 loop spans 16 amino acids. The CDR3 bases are TGTGCCAGCAGCTTGGAACAGGGAAGAAACCCCTACGAGCAGTACTTC. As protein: CASSLEQGRNPYEQYF.

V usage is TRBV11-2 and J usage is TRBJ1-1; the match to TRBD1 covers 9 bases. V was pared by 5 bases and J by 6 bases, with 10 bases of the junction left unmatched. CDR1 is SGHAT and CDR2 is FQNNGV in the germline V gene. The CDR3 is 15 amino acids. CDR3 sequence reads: CASSALQGALPEAFF. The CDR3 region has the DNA TGTGCCAGCAGCGCACTACAGGGGGCGCTTCCTGAAGCTTTCTTT.

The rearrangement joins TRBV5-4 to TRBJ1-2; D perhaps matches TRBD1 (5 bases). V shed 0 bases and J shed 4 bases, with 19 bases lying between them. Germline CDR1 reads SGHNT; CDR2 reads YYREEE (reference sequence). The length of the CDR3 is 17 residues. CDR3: CASSLDSVRARTYGYTF. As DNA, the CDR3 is TGTGCCAGCAGCTTGGATTCAGTCAGGGCTCGGACCTATGGCTACACCTTC. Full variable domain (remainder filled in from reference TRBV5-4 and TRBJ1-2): ETGVTQSPTHLIKTRGQQVTLRCSSQSGHNTVSWYQQALGQGPQFIFQYYREEENGRGNFPPRFSGLQFPNYSSELNVNALELDDSALYLCASSLDSVRARTYGYTFGSGTRLTVV.

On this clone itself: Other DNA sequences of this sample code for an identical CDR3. The CDR3 coding sequence is TGCGCCAGCAGCTTGGCACAGGGTCGAGAGACCCAGTACTTC. Protein product: CASSLAQGRETQYF. V and J are TRBV5-1 and TRBJ2-5; tentatively, D is TRBD1 (6 bases). Per the germline V gene, CDR1 is SGHRS and CDR2 is YFSETQ. Between the trimmed V and J ends, which lost 0 bases and 4 bases, there was a span of 10 bases. The CDR3 loop spans 14 amino acids.

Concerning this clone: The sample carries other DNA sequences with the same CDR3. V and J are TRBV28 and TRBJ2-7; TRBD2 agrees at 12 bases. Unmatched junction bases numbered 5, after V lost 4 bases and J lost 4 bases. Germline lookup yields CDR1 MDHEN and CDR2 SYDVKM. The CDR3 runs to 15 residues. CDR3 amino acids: CASSSLAGGVYEQYF. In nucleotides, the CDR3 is TGTGCCAGCAGTTCTCTAGCGGGAGGGGTATACGAGCAGTACTTC.

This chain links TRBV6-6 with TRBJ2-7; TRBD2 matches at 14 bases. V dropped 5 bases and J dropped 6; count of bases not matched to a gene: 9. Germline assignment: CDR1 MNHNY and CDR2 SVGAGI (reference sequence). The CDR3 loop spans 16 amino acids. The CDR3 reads CASSRTSGRPRGEQYF. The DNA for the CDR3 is TGTGCCAGCAGTCGGACTAGCGGGAGGCCGCGGGGCGAGCAGTACTTC.

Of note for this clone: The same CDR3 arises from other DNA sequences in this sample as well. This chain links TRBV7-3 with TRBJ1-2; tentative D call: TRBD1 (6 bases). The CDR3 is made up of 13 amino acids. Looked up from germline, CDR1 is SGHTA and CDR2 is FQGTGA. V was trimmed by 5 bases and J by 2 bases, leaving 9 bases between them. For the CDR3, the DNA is TGTGCCAGCAGCCCCGACAGGAACTATGGCTACACCTTC. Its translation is CASSPDRNYGYTF.

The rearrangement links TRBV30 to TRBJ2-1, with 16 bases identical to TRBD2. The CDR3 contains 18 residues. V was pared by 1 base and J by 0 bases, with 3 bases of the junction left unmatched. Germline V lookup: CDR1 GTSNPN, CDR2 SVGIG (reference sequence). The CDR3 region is CAWSAGTSGRASYNEQFF. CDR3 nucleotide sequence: TGTGCCTGGAGTGCCGGGACTAGCGGGAGGGCCTCCTACAATGAGCAGTTCTTC.